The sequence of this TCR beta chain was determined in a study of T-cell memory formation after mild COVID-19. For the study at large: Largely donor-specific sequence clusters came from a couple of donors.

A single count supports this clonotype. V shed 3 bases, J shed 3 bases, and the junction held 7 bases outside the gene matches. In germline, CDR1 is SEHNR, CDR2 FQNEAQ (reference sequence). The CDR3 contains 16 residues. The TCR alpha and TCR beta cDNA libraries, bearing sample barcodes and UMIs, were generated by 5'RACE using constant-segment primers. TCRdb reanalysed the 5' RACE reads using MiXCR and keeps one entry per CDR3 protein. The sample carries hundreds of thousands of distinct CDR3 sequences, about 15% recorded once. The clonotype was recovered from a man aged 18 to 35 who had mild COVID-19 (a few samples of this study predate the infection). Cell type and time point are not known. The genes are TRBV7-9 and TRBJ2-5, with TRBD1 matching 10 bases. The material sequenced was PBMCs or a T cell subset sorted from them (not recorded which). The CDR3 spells CASSFGDRGRKETQYF. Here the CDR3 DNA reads TGTGCCAGCAGCTTCGGAGACAGGGGGCGTAAAGAGACCCAGTACTTC.